Listed here are 23 T cell receptor beta chains from one sample, sequenced in a study of T-cell reconstitution after alpha-beta-depleted transplantation in children. Library preparation (for TCRbeta) was performed with unique molecular identifiers. A single record per CDR3 protein comes from TCRdb applying MiXCR to the PCR reads. In the table there are approximately 800,000 distinct CDR3 sequences, around 17% of which are singletons. Sequencing used PBMCs, mostly from graft donor cells, obtained 360 days after TCRalphabeta/CD19-depleted stem cell transplant. The source of these receptors is a male patient younger than 18 who had a stem cell transplant for acute lymphoblastic leukemia, so the T cells may come from the graft donor.

The chain recombines TRBV5-1 with TRBJ2-1; 10 bases line up with TRBD2. Trimming removed 0 bases from V and 5 bases from J; junction bases left unmatched: 14. Germline CDR1 is SGHRS and CDR2 is YFSETQ. The CDR3 is made up of 19 amino acids. This chain's CDR3 is CASSLVGRSGRASHNEQFF. CDR3 sequence (DNA): TGCGCCAGCAGCTTGGTGGGCAGAAGCGGGAGGGCCTCTCACAATGAGCAGTTCTTC.

This clonotype was counted many times. The chain couples TRBV12-3 or TRBV12-4 to TRBJ2-7; 8 bases are a match to TRBD2. Germline trimming cut 7 bases from V and 5 bases from J; bases unmatched to any gene: 10. This CDR3 region has 14 residues. The CDR3 nucleotides are TGTGCCAGCACCTCGGGGGGGTTTAAGCACGAGCAGTACTTC. Translating it yields CASTSGGFKHEQYF.

This clonotype has at least ten counts. This chain links TRBV29-1 with TRBJ1-2; maybe TRBD1 (6 bases). Germline V gene data show CDR1 as SQVTM and CDR2 as ANQGSEA. Trimming shortened V by 4 bases and J by 4 bases, and 10 bases separated the two germline ends. The CDR3 runs 12 residues. DNA for the CDR3: TGCAGCGTTGGACAGGCGGTCTATGGCTACACCTTC. Amino acid sequence: CSVGQAVYGYTF.

Only a few counts were recorded for this clonotype. The J gene is TRBJ2-1, the V gene TRBV12-3 or TRBV12-4; 7 nucleotides align to TRBD2. V was pared by 6 bases and J by 8 bases, with 13 bases of the junction left unmatched. The CDR3 consists of 15 residues. CDR3 region: CASSPGFSGYDEQFF. The DNA of the CDR3 is TGTGCCAGCAGCCCCGGGTTTAGCGGGTACGATGAGCAGTTCTTC.

The chain employs TRBV5-1 and TRBJ2-7; the match to TRBD2 covers 7 bases. CDR1 is SGHRS and CDR2 is YFSETQ in the germline V gene. V shed 0 bases and J 3 bases; nucleotides not matched to a gene: 18. This CDR3 has 19 residues. The CDR3 DNA follows: TGCGCCAGCAGCTTGGATGGGGGAGGGCCGCCCCTCCCAAGCTACGAGCAGTACTTC. Amino acids: CASSLDGGGPPLPSYEQYF. Filled out from reference TRBV5-1 and TRBJ2-7, the complete variable domain reads KAGVTQTPRYLIKTRGQQVTLSCSPISGHRSVSWYQQTPGQGLQFLFEYFSETQRNKGNFPGRFSGRQFSNSRSEMNVSTLELGDSALYLCASSLDGGGPPLPSYEQYFGPGTRLTVT.

This clonotype was detected ten times or more. The chain is built from TRBV5-1 and TRBJ2-2; no firm D call. V lost 0 bases and J lost 0, with 3 bases in between. Germline V gives CDR1 SGHRS, CDR2 YFSETQ. CDR3 length: 14 amino acids. CDR3 region: CASSLDANTGELFF. CDR3 nucleotide sequence: TGCGCCAGCAGCTTGGACGCGAACACCGGGGAGCTGTTTTTT.

Only a few counts were recorded for this clonotype. The chain employs TRBV15 and TRBJ2-1; 12 nucleotides agree with TRBD2. Germline-derived CDR1 and CDR2 are LNHNV and YYDKDF (reference sequence). The junction had 6 bases not matched to a gene; V was cut back by 5 bases and J by 10 bases. The CDR3 is 14 amino acids. The CDR3, as DNA: TGTGCCACCAGCCCCCGACTAGCGGGAGTCGAGCAGTTCTTC. This translates into CATSPRLAGVEQFF.

V usage is TRBV27 and J usage is TRBJ1-2; D is perhaps TRBD1 (5 bases). Trimming pared 8 bases from V and 5 bases from J, leaving 21 bases between. The CDR3 has 15 amino acids. Germline-derived CDR1 and CDR2 are MNHEY and SMNVEV (reference sequence). CDR3 region: CASAYSPGPPYGYTF. The CDR3 coding sequence is TGTGCCAGCGCTTATAGCCCAGGGCCACCTTATGGCTACACCTTC.

There are a few counts of this clonotype. The CDR3 DNA is TGTGCCTGGAGTCGCATGGCAGATACGCAGTATTTT. The encoded protein is CAWSRMADTQYF. This chain joins TRBV30 and TRBJ2-3; unclear D gene. The V gene's germline CDR1 is GTSNPN and CDR2 SVGIG (reference sequence). This CDR3 is 12 amino acids long. Trimming left V 2 bases short and J 4 bases short, with 7 bases between.

The J gene is TRBJ1-1, the V gene TRBV29-1; TRBD1 matches 8 bases. Germline V CDR1 and CDR2: SQVTM, ANQGSEA. The CDR3 is made up of 14 amino acids. V was clipped by 6 bases and J by 5 bases; unmatched bases: 11. The CDR3 DNA sequence: TGCAGCGTCGAGGGACAGGCGGGTGGGACTGAAGCTTTCTTT. It is translated as CSVEGQAGGTEAFF.

This clonotype turned up a few times. The CDR3 reads CSVAGTSTYEQYF. Here the CDR3 DNA reads TGCAGCGTAGCCGGGACTTCTACCTACGAGCAGTACTTC. The V and J genes are TRBV29-1 and TRBJ2-7; maybe TRBD2 (6 bases). This CDR3 has 13 amino acids. CDR1 and CDR2 (germline): SQVTM, ANQGSEA. Between the trimmed V and J ends, which lost 6 bases and 2 bases, there was a span of 14 bases.

This clonotype was counted at least ten times. The chain combines TRBV5-1 with TRBJ2-7; 10 bases align to TRBD2. This CDR3 comprises 19 residues. V lost 4 bases to trimming and J lost 2 bases; unmatched junction nucleotides: 18. Germline CDR1 and CDR2: SGHRS and YFSETQ. The CDR3 loop is CASSIPRTGAGGPAYEQYF. The DNA for the CDR3 is TGCGCCAGCAGCATCCCTCGTACTGGAGCGGGAGGGCCGGCCTACGAGCAGTACTTC.

The CDR3 nucleotides read TGTGCCAGCAAACCTGCCGGGACAGGGGGCTTCTTGCAGTACTTC. It translates to CASKPAGTGGFLQYF. The genes are TRBV12-3 or TRBV12-4 and TRBJ2-7; 12 nucleotides agree with TRBD1. V lost 7 bases to trimming and J lost 9 bases; unmatched junction nucleotides: 13. CDR3 length: 15 residues.

This chain uses TRBV14 with TRBJ2-1, with 7 nucleotides matching TRBD1. Germline V gives CDR1 SGHDN, CDR2 FVKESK. The V segment lost 8 bases and the J segment 4 bases; nucleotides outside the gene matches: 8. The CDR3 totals 14 residues. The CDR3 loop is CASPTGRWYNEQFF. The CDR3 DNA is TGTGCCAGCCCGACAGGGCGGTGGTACAATGAGCAGTTCTTC.

V is TRBV7-9 and J is TRBJ2-1; 7 bases align to TRBD1. The germline gives CDR1 SEHNR, CDR2 FQNEAQ (reference sequence). After removal of 3 bases from V and 4 bases from J, the junction contained 9 bases not matched to a gene. This CDR3 comprises 16 residues. CDR3 region: CASSFPGTALYNEQFF. CDR3 nucleotides: TGTGCCAGCAGCTTTCCCGGGACAGCTCTATACAATGAGCAGTTCTTC. Variable domain in full (rest from reference TRBV7-9 and TRBJ2-1): DTGVSQNPRHKITKRGQNVTFRCDPISEHNRLYWYRQTLGQGPEFLTYFQNEAQLEKSRLLSDRFSAERPKGSFSTLEIQRTEQGDSAMYLCASSFPGTALYNEQFFGPGTRLTVL.

This clonotype was seen only a few times. The genes are TRBV5-1 and TRBJ1-1, with 7 bases lining up with TRBD1. CDR1 SGHRS and CDR2 YFSETQ come from the germline V gene. The CDR3 sequence is 16 residues long. V lost 0 bases to trimming and J lost 10 bases; unmatched junction nucleotides: 15. The CDR3 sequence: CASSLGLGTAAGLAFF. In DNA form, the CDR3 reads TGCGCCAGCAGCTTGGGTCTCGGGACAGCGGCGGGTTTAGCTTTCTTT.

This clonotype was counted only a few times. The J gene is TRBJ2-1, the V gene TRBV6-2 or TRBV6-3, with TRBD2 matching over 12 bases. Germline V gives CDR1 MNHEY, CDR2 SVGEGT. This CDR3 comprises 19 residues. The V gene end was trimmed by 0 bases and the J gene end by 3 bases; junction bases not matched to a gene: 9. The DNA for the CDR3 is TGTGCCAGCAGTTACTCGAGTCTAGCGGGAGGGTCGGACTACAATGAGCAGTTCTTC. Amino acids: CASSYSSLAGGSDYNEQFF.

This clonotype has more than one count but fewer than ten. The V and J genes are TRBV12-3 or TRBV12-4 and TRBJ2-3; 10 nucleotides line up with TRBD1. Unmatched junction bases numbered 8, after V lost 7 bases and J lost 1 base. The CDR3 sequence is 16 residues long. Here the CDR3 DNA reads TGTGCCAGCATCGACAGGGGGCTTAGAGGCACAGATACGCAGTATTTT. Its protein is CASIDRGLRGTDTQYF.

This clonotype was counted between two and nine times. V usage is TRBV2 and J usage is TRBJ2-3, with 12 bases lining up with TRBD2. Looked up from germline, CDR1 is SNHLY and CDR2 is FYNNEI. V gave up 9 bases and J gave up 6 bases; unmatched junction bases: 4. The CDR3 spans 13 residues. The CDR3 protein is CARRLAGVDTQYF. The CDR3 bases are TGTGCCAGACGACTAGCGGGAGTGGATACGCAGTATTTT.

V and J are TRBV20-1 and TRBJ1-3; TRBD1 is a possible D gene (5 bases). Between the trimmed V and J ends, which lost 0 bases and 4 bases, there was a span of 10 bases. This CDR3 is built from 14 residues. Looked up from germline, CDR1 is DFQATT and CDR2 is SNEGSKA (reference sequence). The CDR3 nucleotides read TGCAGTGCTAGAGATGGGGAGGGGGGAAACACCATATATTTT. This gives the protein CSARDGEGGNTIYF.

This clonotype was counted many times. The chain couples TRBV7-9 to TRBJ2-1; unclear D gene. The CDR3 is made up of 11 amino acids. The germline CDR1 and CDR2 sequences are SEHNR and FQNEAQ (reference sequence). Deletions cut 4 bases from V and 7 bases from J, with 5 bases between. CDR3 coding DNA: TGTGCCAGCAGCTCGCCGAATGAGCAGTTCTTC. Translating it yields CASSSPNEQFF.

Turning to this clonotype: Since a much larger clone is just one base distant, this may be a read error. The chain carries TRBV3-1 and TRBJ2-7, with no clear D. V lost 0 bases and J 3 bases, leaving 3 bases between the germline ends. This CDR3 has 12 amino acids. Germline V CDR1 and CDR2: LGHDT, YNNKEL (reference sequence). The CDR3: CASSQEFYEQYF. As DNA, the CDR3 is TGTGCCAGCAGCCAAGAGTTCTACGAGCAGTACTTC.

This clonotype has just a few counts. The chain is built from TRBV7-9 and TRBJ2-7; possibly TRBD1 for D (7 bases). Germline V gives CDR1 SEHNR, CDR2 FQNEAQ (reference sequence). The germline V and J ends were trimmed by 5 bases and 3 bases, with 20 bases remaining between them. The CDR3 totals 16 residues. This CDR3 is CASSPGGRMEFYEQYF. DNA of the CDR3: TGTGCCAGCAGCCCAGGGGGGCGGATGGAGTTCTACGAGCAGTACTTC. The whole variable domain, filled in from reference TRBV7-9 and TRBJ2-7, reads DTGVSQNPRHKITKRGQNVTFRCDPISEHNRLYWYRQTLGQGPEFLTYFQNEAQLEKSRLLSDRFSAERPKGSFSTLEIQRTEQGDSAMYLCASSPGGRMEFYEQYFGPGTRLTVT.